This T cell receptor (beta chain) was found in a study of blood T cell repertoires in COVID-19. On the study more broadly: Both acute and convalescent COVID-19 samples were obtained from the United States, Italy and Spain. Sources were T cells, B-cell-depleted T cells, or PBMCs; the material itself was cDNA or gDNA.

Original methodology: For nucleated cells, counts were estimated from reference gene primer amplification. Generated by immunoSEQ multiplex PCR, the TCRdb table keeps only in-frame clones and is missing some. The V and J calls and the clone size are those of that table, but D and trimming were determined from the DNA. Of more than 10,000 clones in the sample, roughly 91% were seen once. CDR3 length: 16 amino acids. V was clipped by 5 bases and J by 5 bases; unmatched bases: 6. Germline lookup yields CDR1 SGHTA and CDR2 FQGTGA. Sequenced input: peripheral blood. The sequence came from a woman between 65 and 79 years old with active COVID-19. The chain uses TRBV7-3 and TRBJ2-2, with 12 bases matching TRBD2. Written as DNA, the CDR3 is TGTGCCAGCAGCCCACAAGGACTAGCGGGGACCGGGGAGCTGTTTTTT. The encoded protein is CASSPQGLAGTGELFF. The variable domain in full, completed from reference TRBV7-3 and TRBJ2-2, reads GAGVSQTPSNKVTEKGKYVELRCDPISGHTALYWYRQSLGQGPEFLIYFQGTGAADDSGLPNDRFFAVRPEGSVSTLKIQRTERGDSAVYLCASSPQGLAGTGELFFGEGSRLTVL.